This record covers a single TCR beta chain. The record originates from a study of blood T cell repertoires in COVID-19. Looking at the study overall: From the United States, Italy and Spain came samples of acute and convalescent COVID-19. T cells, B-cell-depleted T cells, or PBMCs supplied cDNA or gDNA.

Authors' methods: How many nucleated cells were present was estimated from reference gene primer amplification. This table comes from immunoSEQ multiplex PCR, and its TCRdb copy is limited to in-frame clones, with some not included. V and J calls and clone size are given by that table; D and trimming were obtained from the DNA. The sample lists about 50,000 clones, around 76% occurring once. The source of this sequence is a middle-aged man with active or convalescent COVID-19. Material for sequencing was peripheral blood.

This chain's CDR3 is CASSSGVAGGRTDTQYF. The CDR3 coding sequence is TGCGCCAGCAGCTCGGGCGTAGCGGGAGGCAGGACAGATACGCAGTATTTT. The rearrangement uses TRBV5-1 and TRBJ2-3, with 10 bases identical to TRBD2. The V and J ends lost 3 bases and 3 bases, in that order; junction bases with no gene match: 10. The germline gives CDR1 SGHRS, CDR2 YFSETQ. This CDR3 region has 17 residues.